This T cell receptor (beta chain) was recorded in a study of cytomegalovirus exposure and HLA in healthy donors. The PCR employed 60 Vbeta primers together with 13 Jbeta primers. The method was immunoSEQ multiplex PCR; TCRdb's version includes in-frame clones alone and lacks a portion of them. The table shows roughly 120,000 clones, with 80% occurring only once. Regarding the study as a whole: Most TCR sequences were rare, but some public TCRs occurred in many donors.

As regards this clone: The antigen is unknown.

Trimming removed 5 bases from V and 4 bases from J; junction bases left unmatched: 6. Germline V gene data show CDR1 as MNHNY and CDR2 as SVGAGI (reference sequence). The CDR3 extends over 15 amino acids. The chain employs TRBV6-6 and TRBJ1-5; 9 positions match TRBD1. Sequenced sample: PBMCs. This sequence was found in a male donor in good health and CMV-seronegative. In DNA, the CDR3 is TGTGCCAGCAGTAAACGACAGGGGGGGAATCAGCCCCAGCATTTT. Protein: CASSKRQGGNQPQHF.